The 10 T cell receptor beta chains presented below share a single source sample, sequenced in a study of cytomegalovirus exposure and HLA in healthy donors. Both 60 Vbeta primers and 13 Jbeta primers went into the PCR. Some clones are missing from TCRdb's copy, which holds only in-frame ones; the method was immunoSEQ multiplex PCR. The repertoire includes around 85,000 clones, approximately 74% of them detected once, and more than 20% sits in the top ten. Input material: PBMCs. The receptors here all came from a young man in good health and CMV-seropositive.

The V gene is TRBV27, the J gene TRBJ2-1; TRBD2 agrees at 7 bases. Germline V gene sequence: CDR1 MNHEY, CDR2 SMNVEV (reference sequence). With V trimmed by 2 bases and J by 9 bases, 4 bases remained unmatched. The CDR3 extends over 13 amino acids. In DNA form, the CDR3 reads TGTGCCAGCAGTTTAAGTGGGGGGGGTGAGCAGTTCTTC. Amino acids: CASSLSGGGEQFF.

The chain couples TRBV4-1 to TRBJ2-1; 9 bases are a match to TRBD2. Germline CDR1 is MGHRA and CDR2 is YSYEKL. This CDR3 is built from 17 residues. J lost 4 bases, V lost 0 bases, and 7 bases had no gene match. The CDR3 nucleotides read TGCGCCAGCAGCCAAGATCGAGGCGGGGGGGGTTACAATGAGCAGTTCTTC. Encoded protein: CASSQDRGGGGYNEQFF.

The rearrangement uses TRBV30 and TRBJ2-1, with 8 nucleotides matching TRBD2. The CDR3 consists of 14 residues. In germline, CDR1 is GTSNPN, CDR2 SVGIG (reference sequence). Trimming at V came to 6 bases and at J to 10 bases, leaving 14 bases not matched to a gene. The CDR3 sequence is CACQGAGGLGEQFF. The CDR3 bases are TGTGCCTGTCAAGGGGCGGGAGGATTGGGGGAGCAGTTCTTC.

The chain links TRBV28 to TRBJ2-6; 8 bases map to TRBD2. Germline loops: CDR1 MDHEN, CDR2 SYDVKM. The V and J ends lost 6 bases and 0 bases, in that order; junction bases with no gene match: 4. The CDR3 contains 16 residues. As DNA, the CDR3 is TGTGCCAGCAGCGGCGGGGGGCTCTCTGGGGCCAACGTCCTGACTTTC. Translated, it gives CASSGGGLSGANVLTF.

This clone was recorded once. The chain has TRBV29-1 and TRBJ1-5; 11 bases map to TRBD1. The germline V gene encodes CDR1 SQVTM and CDR2 ANQGSEA. V shed 4 bases, J shed 5 bases, and the junction held 4 bases outside the gene matches. The CDR3 sequence is 14 residues long. CDR3 in DNA: TGCAGCGTTGGGACAGGGGGCTGGGATCAGCCCCAGCATTTT. Its protein product is CSVGTGGWDQPQHF.

The J gene is TRBJ2-7, the V gene TRBV7-2, with 9 bases that match TRBD1. Germline values: CDR1 SGHTA, CDR2 FQGNSA. CDR3 length: 17 residues. Trimming took 5 bases from V and 6 from J; bases not matched to a gene: 17. The CDR3 DNA follows: TGTGCCAGCAGCCCACAGCCCCCGGGACAGGGTTCTTTCGAGCAGTACTTC. Translating gives CASSPQPPGQGSFEQYF.

The rearrangement uses TRBV28 and TRBJ2-1; possibly TRBD1 for D (6 bases). This CDR3 has 17 amino acids. The ends were cut back, 8 bases at V and 0 bases at J, with 20 bases in the middle. Germline lookup yields CDR1 MDHEN and CDR2 SYDVKM. The CDR3 loop is CASYSTRGRSSYNEQFF. The CDR3 coding sequence is TGTGCCAGCTACTCCACCAGGGGCCGCAGCTCCTACAATGAGCAGTTCTTC.

The rearrangement links TRBV7-3 to TRBJ2-1, with no clear D. V shed 2 bases and J shed 2 bases, with 7 bases lying between them. In germline, CDR1 is SGHTA, CDR2 FQGTGA. The length of the CDR3 is 14 residues. DNA for the CDR3: TGTGCCAGCAGCTTAGGGCTTACCTACAATGAGCAGTTCTTC. Protein: CASSLGLTYNEQFF.

The gene calls are TRBV28 and TRBJ1-5; tentative D call: TRBD1 (5 bases). The CDR3 has 14 residues. V lost 8 bases and J 5 bases, leaving 16 bases between the germline ends. Germline V lookup: CDR1 MDHEN, CDR2 SYDVKM. CDR3 DNA: TGTGCCAGCCTCCGGGGGGACCAACATCAGCCCCAGCATTTT. Residues: CASLRGDQHQPQHF. Supplemented by reference TRBV28 and TRBJ1-5, the full variable domain reads DVKVTQSSRYLVKRTGEKVFLECVQDMDHENMFWYRQDPGLGLRLIYFSYDVKMKEKGDIPEGYSVSREKKERFSLILESASTNQTSMYLCASLRGDQHQPQHFGDGTRLSIL.

This clone was recorded once. The chain uses TRBV29-1 and TRBJ1-2, with 9 bases aligning to TRBD1. The CDR3 sequence is 12 residues long. Germline CDR1 and CDR2: SQVTM and ANQGSEA. Germline trimming cut 4 bases from V and 10 bases from J; bases unmatched to any gene: 7. The CDR3, as DNA: TGCAGCGTTGCTTTGGGACAGGGATCCTACACCTTC. Its translation is CSVALGQGSYTF.